This is a list of T cell receptor beta chains from one sample in a study of blood T cell repertoires in COVID-19. Sequencing used immunoSEQ multiplex PCR; TCRdb keeps in-frame clones, though not all of them. The sample shows a few hundred thousand clones, 75% to 90% of them seen only once. The sequencing input was PBMCs or T cells enriched from blood (not recorded which). These receptors were obtained from a woman aged 30 to 39 who had recovered from COVID-19. The CDR3 runs from the conserved cysteine through the conserved F or W. D genes are given only for firm matches. Clone size appears in some rows only: once, few, many, or a class for an expanded clone.

v_gene	abundance	j_gene	d_gene	CDR3nt	CDR3aa
TRBV30	once	TRBJ1-6	NA	TGTGCCTGGGCGCGGAGGCTCTCTTCACCCCTCCACTTT	CAWARRLSSPLHF
TRBV6-5	NA	TRBJ2-7	NA	TGTGCCAGCAGCCGCGACCCAGAGGGAACCTACGAGCAGTACTTC	CASSRDPEGTYEQYF
TRBV19	NA	TRBJ2-2	NA	TGTGCCAGTAGTATCCTCCCCGGGGAGCTGTTTTTT	CASSILPGELFF
TRBV18	NA	TRBJ1-5	NA	TGTGCCAGCTCACCAAAAGGAGTGGATCAGCCCCAGCATTTT	CASSPKGVDQPQHF
TRBV15	once	TRBJ1-6	NA	TGTGCCACCAGCGCGGGGGGCGGTAATTCACCCCTCCACTTT	CATSAGGGNSPLHF
TRBV11-3	NA	TRBJ2-3	TRBD1	TGTGCCAGCAGCGCCGACAGGGGAAGCACAGATACGCAGTATTTT	CASSADRGSTDTQYF
TRBV6-5	NA	TRBJ2-1	NA	TGTGCCAGCACCGCGGGACAGATCTACAATGAGCAGTTCTTC	CASTAGQIYNEQFF
TRBV27	NA	TRBJ2-2	TRBD1	TGTGCCAGCAGCCACAGGGGGCGGAACACCGGGGAGCTGTTTTTT	CASSHRGRNTGELFF
TRBV27	NA	TRBJ1-6	NA	TGTGCCAGCAGTTTAGGGGGGATCTCCCTTTGGGTGTCACCCCTCCACTTT	CASSLGGISLWVSPLHF
TRBV4-1	few	TRBJ1-2	TRBD1	TGCGCCAGCAGCCACCTTTTTTTTTACAGGGGCGAAAAACCCTATGGCTACACCTTC	CASSHLFFYRGEKPYGYTF
TRBV28	NA	TRBJ1-2	TRBD1	TGTGCCAGCAGTGGGACAGCCTCATACTATGGCTACACCTTC	CASSGTASYYGYTF
TRBV28	NA	TRBJ1-6	TRBD1	TGTGCCAGCAGTGGCCCACAGGGGGCAAGGTCCTATAATTCACCCCTCCACTTT	CASSGPQGARSYNSPLHF
TRBV28	once	TRBJ1-5	NA	TGTGCCAGCACCCGAGGAGGGCCCCAGCATTTT	CASTRGGPQHF
TRBV6-1	NA	TRBJ2-5	NA	TGTGCCAGCAGTGAGCCTCGACAGGTGGCTAGGGAGACCCAGTACTTC	CASSEPRQVARETQYF
TRBV6-5	NA	TRBJ2-7	TRBD1	TGTGCCAGCAGCCTACCGGGGACAGGCGGCTACGAGCAGTACTTC	CASSLPGTGGYEQYF
TRBV7-9	NA	TRBJ2-3	TRBD2	TGTGCCAGCAGCTTAGGAGGGTCTAGCGGGGGGCCTACAGATACGCAGTATTTT	CASSLGGSSGGPTDTQYF
TRBV2	once	TRBJ1-1	NA	TGTGCCAGCAGTGTGGAGGGACGAATGAACACTGAAGCTTTCTTT	CASSVEGRMNTEAFF
TRBV6-6	NA	TRBJ2-7	TRBD2	TGTGCCAGCAGTTATAGGGAGGGCAAGGGGTACTTC	CASSYREGKGYF
TRBV28	NA	TRBJ1-2	TRBD1	TGTGCCAGCATCCATAGAGTCAGGACAGGCCTTAACTATGGCTACACCTTC	CASIHRVRTGLNYGYTF
TRBV19	NA	TRBJ1-1	NA	TGTGCCAGTAGTATACCGGCGGGGGGTACTGAAGCTTTCTTT	CASSIPAGGTEAFF
TRBV25-1	once	TRBJ1-5	NA	TGTGCCAGCAGTGAGAGTAGGGGATCACAGCATTTT	CASSESRGSQHF
TRBV6-1	NA	TRBJ1-3	NA	TGTGCCAGCAGTGATCTCCGGACACACTCTGGAAACACCATATATTTT	CASSDLRTHSGNTIYF
TRBV28	NA	TRBJ2-7	TRBD2	TGTGCCAGCTGTTTAGCGGGAGAGATTATCTACGAGCAGTACTTC	CASCLAGEIIYEQYF
TRBV7-8	NA	TRBJ1-2	TRBD1	TGTGCCAGCAGCTTAACGGGACAGGGGGAGCAGGTTCATGGCTACACCTTC	CASSLTGQGEQVHGYTF
TRBV6-5	NA	TRBJ2-7	TRBD1	TGTGCCAGCACCCACAGGGGTGGCTACGAGCAGTACTTC	CASTHRGGYEQYF
TRBV28	NA	TRBJ2-1	NA	TGTGCCAGCAGTTTCGAGGGGGGGGTGAACAATGAGCAGTTCTTC	CASSFEGGVNNEQFF
TRBV27	NA	TRBJ2-1	NA	TGTGCCAGCAGTTTAAGACAGGGTAGCGGTGAGCAGTTCTTC	CASSLRQGSGEQFF
TRBV19	NA	TRBJ2-3	TRBD2	TGTGCCAGCCGACGAGGGGGCGGGGGGGCCCAAGATACGCAGTATTTT	CASRRGGGGAQDTQYF